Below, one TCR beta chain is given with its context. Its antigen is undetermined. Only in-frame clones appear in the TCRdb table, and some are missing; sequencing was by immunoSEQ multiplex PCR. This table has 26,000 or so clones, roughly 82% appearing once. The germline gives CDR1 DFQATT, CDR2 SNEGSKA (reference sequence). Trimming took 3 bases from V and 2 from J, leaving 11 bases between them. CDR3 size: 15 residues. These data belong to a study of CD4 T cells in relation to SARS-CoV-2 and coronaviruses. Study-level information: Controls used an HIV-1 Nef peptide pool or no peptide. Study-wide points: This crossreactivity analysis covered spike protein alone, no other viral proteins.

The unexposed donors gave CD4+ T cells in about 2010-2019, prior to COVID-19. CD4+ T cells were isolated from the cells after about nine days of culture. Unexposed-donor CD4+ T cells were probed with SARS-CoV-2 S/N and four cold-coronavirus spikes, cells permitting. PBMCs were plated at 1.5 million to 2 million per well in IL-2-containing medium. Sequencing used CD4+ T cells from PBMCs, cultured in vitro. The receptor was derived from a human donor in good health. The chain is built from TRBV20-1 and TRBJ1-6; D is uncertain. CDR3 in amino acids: CSASSEGAYNSPLHF. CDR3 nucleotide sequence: TGCAGTGCTAGTTCCGAAGGCGCCTATAATTCACCCCTCCACTTT.